The present TCR beta chain was sequenced within a study of multiple sclerosis patients with progressive multifocal leukoencephalopathy. The sample holds one count of this clone. Its antigen remains unknown. Sequencing was at survey level. Libraries were prepared by immunoSEQ multiplex PCR; TCRdb keeps only in-frame clonotypes and omits some of them. Among around 28,000 clones listed, 88% were seen once. Overall study results and limits: TRBV and TRBJ usage showed no common pattern when PML developed. Lower normalized Shannon entropy suggested reduced TRB diversity in most PML patients.

This sample's time point: before natalizumab initiation. Before the first natalizumab infusion, T0 blood samples were taken. The ends were cut back, 1 base at V and 8 bases at J, with 20 bases in the middle. Germline CDR1 reads SGHTA; CDR2 reads FQGNSA. This CDR3 has 16 amino acids. The J gene is TRBJ1-2, the V gene TRBV7-2; D call uncertain. The specimen was PBMCs. The TCR was taken from a human donor with multiple sclerosis. CDR3 in DNA: TGTGCCAGCAGCTTAGATTGGCAGCTTATGGATTGGGGCTACACCTTC. This sequence encodes CASSLDWQLMDWGYTF.